This is a list of T cell receptor beta chains from one sample in a study of sequential checkpoint blockade in melanoma. Generated by immunoSEQ multiplex PCR, the TCRdb table keeps only in-frame clones and is missing some. The table records 5,000 to 6,500 clones, around three fifths of them present only once. The sequences come from CD8+ T cells sorted from blood (inferred from file names), collected from a patient given nivolumab and ipilimumab in sequence. These receptors all come from a human donor with melanoma. CDR3s include the opening cysteine and the closing phenylalanine or tryptophan. Fields, in order: J gene, V gene, clone size, D gene, CDR3 protein, CDR3 DNA. D genes are given only for firm matches. Clone size is not always given. Where it is, it says once, few, many or a class for expanded clones.

J gene: TRBJ2-5; V gene: TRBV7-9; clone size: -; D gene: -; CDR3 protein: CASSLGQEAQETQYF; CDR3 DNA: TGTGCCAGCAGCTTAGGGCAGGAAGCTCAAGAGACCCAGTACTTC
J gene: TRBJ2-7; V gene: TRBV5-6; clone size: few; D gene: -; CDR3 protein: CASSLPGTIGSYEQYF; CDR3 DNA: TGTGCCAGCAGCTTGCCCGGGACAATCGGCTCCTACGAGCAGTACTTC
J gene: TRBJ1-2; V gene: TRBV27; clone size: -; D gene: -; CDR3 protein: CASSLTYEQGRFYGYTF; CDR3 DNA: TGTGCCAGCAGTTTAACCTACGAACAGGGACGTTTCTATGGCTACACCTTC
J gene: TRBJ2-1; V gene: TRBV9; clone size: -; D gene: TRBD2; CDR3 protein: CASSVEGLQYNEQFF; CDR3 DNA: TGTGCCAGCAGCGTAGAGGGACTACAATACAATGAGCAGTTCTTC
J gene: TRBJ2-1; V gene: TRBV29-1; clone size: -; D gene: -; CDR3 protein: CSFLTSHEQFF; CDR3 DNA: TGCAGCTTCTTGACTAGTCATGAGCAGTTCTTC
J gene: TRBJ2-7; V gene: TRBV11-2; clone size: -; D gene: -; CDR3 protein: CASSGGGGSEQYF; CDR3 DNA: TGTGCCAGCAGCGGAGGGGGCGGATCCGAGCAGTACTTC
J gene: TRBJ2-1; V gene: TRBV4-1; clone size: -; D gene: -; CDR3 protein: CASSQLTVYNEQFF; CDR3 DNA: TGCGCCAGCAGCCAGTTGACTGTGTACAATGAGCAGTTCTTC
J gene: TRBJ2-7; V gene: TRBV4-1; clone size: -; D gene: TRBD2; CDR3 protein: CASSQVGLAVQYF; CDR3 DNA: TGCGCCAGCAGCCAAGTGGGACTAGCGGTACAGTACTTC
J gene: TRBJ2-2; V gene: TRBV5-4; clone size: -; D gene: TRBD2; CDR3 protein: CSSSGSPGLAGGDSGELFF; CDR3 DNA: TGTTCCAGCAGCGGGTCTCCGGGACTAGCGGGAGGCGACTCCGGGGAGCTGTTTTTT
J gene: TRBJ2-1; V gene: TRBV9; clone size: -; D gene: -; CDR3 protein: CASSVSTSIDEQFF; CDR3 DNA: TGTGCCAGCAGCGTTAGTACTAGCATCGATGAGCAGTTCTTC
J gene: TRBJ1-5; V gene: TRBV1; clone size: -; D gene: -; CDR3 protein: CTSSQEDGQGHSNQPQHF; CDR3 DNA: TGCACCAGCAGCCAAGAAGACGGACAGGGGCATAGCAATCAGCCCCAGCATTTT
J gene: TRBJ1-2; V gene: TRBV19; clone size: -; D gene: -; CDR3 protein: CASTPTVYYGYTF; CDR3 DNA: TGTGCCAGTACCCCGACAGTATACTATGGCTACACCTTC
J gene: TRBJ1-3; V gene: TRBV7-9; clone size: -; D gene: TRBD1; CDR3 protein: CASSVDTGEAGNTIYF; CDR3 DNA: TGTGCCAGCAGCGTCGACACAGGGGAGGCAGGAAACACCATATATTTT
J gene: TRBJ2-7; V gene: TRBV11-2; clone size: -; D gene: TRBD2; CDR3 protein: CASSPGLAGSYEQYF; CDR3 DNA: TGTGCCAGCAGCCCGGGACTAGCGGGTTCCTACGAGCAGTACTTC
J gene: TRBJ2-1; V gene: TRBV19; clone size: -; D gene: TRBD2; CDR3 protein: CASSVGLAGRRDEQFF; CDR3 DNA: TGTGCCAGTAGTGTAGGACTAGCGGGGAGGCGGGATGAGCAGTTCTTC
J gene: TRBJ2-1; V gene: TRBV7-9; clone size: medium-sized; D gene: -; CDR3 protein: CASSSGLYNEQFF; CDR3 DNA: TGTGCCAGCAGCTCTGGACTATACAATGAGCAGTTCTTC
J gene: TRBJ2-1; V gene: TRBV12-2; clone size: -; D gene: -; CDR3 protein: CASRGRDSLNEQFF; CDR3 DNA: TGTGCAAGTCGCGGCCGGGACAGCCTCAATGAGCAGTTCTTC
J gene: TRBJ2-1; V gene: TRBV5-4; clone size: few; D gene: TRBD2; CDR3 protein: CASSVGTSSYNEQFF; CDR3 DNA: TGTGCCAGCAGCGTCGGGACTAGCAGCTACAATGAGCAGTTCTTC
J gene: TRBJ1-1; V gene: TRBV5-1; clone size: few; D gene: TRBD1; CDR3 protein: CASSLFQGAGTFF; CDR3 DNA: TGCGCCAGCAGCTTGTTTCAGGGGGCCGGGACTTTCTTT
J gene: TRBJ2-2; V gene: TRBV14; clone size: -; D gene: -; CDR3 protein: CASSQELTGNTGELFF; CDR3 DNA: TGTGCCAGCAGCCAAGAACTAACAGGGAACACCGGGGAGCTGTTTTTT
J gene: TRBJ2-5; V gene: TRBV5-5; clone size: -; D gene: -; CDR3 protein: CASSLESELGQETQYF; CDR3 DNA: TGTGCCAGCAGCTTAGAATCGGAGCTGGGCCAAGAGACCCAGTACTTC
J gene: TRBJ2-7; V gene: TRBV19; clone size: once; D gene: TRBD2; CDR3 protein: CASSIGLAVYEQYF; CDR3 DNA: TGTGCCAGTAGTATAGGACTAGCGGTTTACGAGCAGTACTTC
J gene: TRBJ1-5; V gene: TRBV27; clone size: -; D gene: -; CDR3 protein: CASSLFLSEGFGLQPQHF; CDR3 DNA: TGTGCCAGCAGTTTATTCCTCTCGGAGGGGTTTGGATTACAGCCCCAGCATTTT
J gene: TRBJ2-1; V gene: TRBV7-9; clone size: few; D gene: TRBD2; CDR3 protein: CASSLALAGNNEQFF; CDR3 DNA: TGTGCCAGCAGCTTGGCACTAGCGGGAAACAATGAGCAGTTCTTC
J gene: TRBJ2-7; V gene: TRBV18; clone size: medium-sized; D gene: TRBD2; CDR3 protein: CASSPSIGRGAHEQYF; CDR3 DNA: TGTGCCAGCTCACCAAGTATAGGGCGGGGGGCCCACGAGCAGTACTTC
J gene: TRBJ2-1; V gene: TRBV5-1; clone size: few; D gene: -; CDR3 protein: CASSLTRWDEQFF; CDR3 DNA: TGCGCCAGCAGCTTGACTAGATGGGATGAGCAGTTCTTC
J gene: TRBJ1-5; V gene: TRBV19; clone size: -; D gene: -; CDR3 protein: CASSTRLTGQGFSNQPQHF; CDR3 DNA: TGTGCCAGTAGTACCCGGTTGACAGGCCAGGGTTTTAGCAATCAGCCCCAGCATTTT
J gene: TRBJ2-7; V gene: TRBV4-2; clone size: -; D gene: TRBD1; CDR3 protein: CASSLLQGESYEQYF; CDR3 DNA: TGTGCCAGCAGCCTTCTCCAGGGGGAGTCCTACGAGCAGTACTTC
J gene: TRBJ2-1; V gene: TRBV19; clone size: -; D gene: -; CDR3 protein: CASSLAGITYNEQFF; CDR3 DNA: TGTGCCAGTAGCCTTGCGGGTATAACCTACAATGAGCAGTTCTTC
J gene: TRBJ2-5; V gene: TRBV5-6; clone size: -; D gene: TRBD1; CDR3 protein: CASSLKGALVTQYF; CDR3 DNA: TGTGCCAGCAGCTTAAAGGGGGCTCTGGTGACCCAGTACTTC
J gene: TRBJ2-7; V gene: TRBV14; clone size: few; D gene: TRBD2; CDR3 protein: CASSQFGGEQYF; CDR3 DNA: TGTGCCAGCAGCCAATTCGGGGGGGAGCAGTACTTC
J gene: TRBJ1-1; V gene: TRBV5-4; clone size: few; D gene: TRBD1; CDR3 protein: CASSLGGGDAFF; CDR3 DNA: TGTGCCAGCAGCTTGGGAGGGGGCGACGCTTTCTTT
J gene: TRBJ1-6; V gene: TRBV2; clone size: -; D gene: TRBD1; CDR3 protein: CASSRTGYNSPLHF; CDR3 DNA: TGTGCCAGCAGCCGGACAGGCTATAATTCACCCCTCCACTTT
J gene: TRBJ1-1; V gene: TRBV5-6; clone size: few; D gene: -; CDR3 protein: CASSLGGHKLNTEAFF; CDR3 DNA: TGTGCCAGCAGCTTGGGGGGACATAAATTGAACACTGAAGCTTTCTTT
J gene: TRBJ2-7; V gene: TRBV5-5; clone size: -; D gene: -; CDR3 protein: CASSLGSDYEQYF; CDR3 DNA: TGTGCCAGCAGCTTGGGTAGCGACTACGAGCAGTACTTC
J gene: TRBJ2-1; V gene: TRBV7-9; clone size: -; D gene: -; CDR3 protein: CASRSGGEQFF; CDR3 DNA: TGTGCCAGCAGGAGCGGCGGTGAGCAGTTCTTC
J gene: TRBJ2-2; V gene: TRBV6-1; clone size: -; D gene: -; CDR3 protein: CASSDWTPGELFF; CDR3 DNA: TGTGCCAGCAGTGATTGGACACCCGGGGAGCTGTTTTTT
J gene: TRBJ1-4; V gene: TRBV18; clone size: -; D gene: TRBD1; CDR3 protein: CASSPWDRVATNEKLFF; CDR3 DNA: TGTGCCAGCTCACCATGGGACAGGGTTGCAACTAATGAAAAACTGTTTTTT
J gene: TRBJ2-5; V gene: TRBV5-1; clone size: -; D gene: TRBD2; CDR3 protein: CASSLAASGSWETQYF; CDR3 DNA: TGCGCCAGCAGCTTGGCCGCTAGCGGCTCATGGGAGACCCAGTACTTC
J gene: TRBJ1-1; V gene: TRBV7-3; clone size: -; D gene: -; CDR3 protein: CASSLNPPGTLNTEAFF; CDR3 DNA: TGTGCCAGCAGCTTAAACCCTCCTGGCACCCTGAACACTGAAGCTTTCTTT
J gene: TRBJ2-7; V gene: TRBV4-1; clone size: -; D gene: -; CDR3 protein: CASSDFGSVGDEQYF; CDR3 DNA: TGCGCCAGCAGCGATTTCGGGAGCGTTGGGGACGAGCAGTACTTC
J gene: TRBJ2-7; V gene: TRBV4-3; clone size: -; D gene: TRBD2; CDR3 protein: CASSQEGLAAYEQYF; CDR3 DNA: TGCGCCAGCAGCCAGGAAGGACTAGCCGCCTACGAGCAGTACTTC
J gene: TRBJ1-1; V gene: TRBV19; clone size: few; D gene: -; CDR3 protein: CASSTRVEAFF; CDR3 DNA: TGTGCCAGTAGTACCAGGGTGGAAGCTTTCTTT
J gene: TRBJ1-3; V gene: TRBV27; clone size: -; D gene: -; CDR3 protein: CASSLRSSGNTIYF; CDR3 DNA: TGTGCCAGCAGTTTACGGAGCTCTGGAAACACCATATATTTT
J gene: TRBJ2-7; V gene: TRBV11-2; clone size: few; D gene: -; CDR3 protein: CASSSIEESYEQYF; CDR3 DNA: TGTGCCAGCAGCTCAATTGAGGAGTCCTACGAGCAGTACTTC
J gene: TRBJ1-1; V gene: TRBV19; clone size: -; D gene: -; CDR3 protein: CASSIAGAEAFF; CDR3 DNA: TGTGCCAGTAGTATAGCAGGCGCTGAAGCTTTCTTT
J gene: TRBJ1-4; V gene: TRBV9; clone size: -; D gene: TRBD1; CDR3 protein: CASSVAGTGYEKLFF; CDR3 DNA: TGTGCCAGCAGCGTAGCCGGGACAGGATATGAAAAACTGTTTTTT
J gene: TRBJ2-5; V gene: TRBV7-9; clone size: -; D gene: -; CDR3 protein: CASSSPPAAELGETQYF; CDR3 DNA: TGTGCCAGCAGCTCCCCGCCCGCCGCGGAGCTTGGGGAGACCCAGTACTTC